One and the same sample provided the 18 T cell receptor beta chains below, sequenced in a study of blood T cell repertoires in COVID-19. Produced via immunoSEQ multiplex PCR; TCRdb's table is partial and in-frame only. The table records 140,000 or so clones, 84% of them present only once. The sequencing input was peripheral blood. These receptors all stem from a human donor in a cohort sampled during active COVID-19.

The chain joins TRBV10-3 to TRBJ1-1; no clear D gene. Trimming took off 4 bases at V and 6 bases at J, with 15 bases between the two ends. This CDR3 comprises 14 residues. Germline V CDR1 and CDR2: ENHRY, SYGVKD. In DNA, the CDR3 is TGTGCCATCAGTGTGGAAGGGCGGGGAGCTGAAGCTTTCTTT. It codes for CAISVEGRGAEAFF.

The CDR3 loop reads CASSPKTSGGPYPYNEQFF. The CDR3 region has the DNA TGTGCCAGCAGCCCAAAGACTAGCGGGGGCCCGTACCCCTACAATGAGCAGTTCTTC. The J gene is TRBJ2-1, the V gene TRBV7-9, with 12 positions matching TRBD2. The CDR3 spans 19 residues. Germline loops: CDR1 SEHNR, CDR2 FQNEAQ (reference sequence). V shed 5 bases and J 2 bases; nucleotides not matched to a gene: 13.

This clone came up once. The chain carries TRBV15 and TRBJ2-7, with D possibly being TRBD1 (5 bases). The germline V gene has CDR1 LNHNV and CDR2 YYDKDF (reference sequence). This CDR3 has 17 residues. Trimming shortened V by 0 bases and J by 3 bases, and 18 bases separated the two germline ends. Written as DNA, the CDR3 is TGTGCCACCAGCAGAGAAGGCCAGGGAATGCCCTTCTACGAGCAGTACGTC. Encoded protein: CATSREGQGMPFYEQYV.

The V gene is TRBV4-2, the J gene TRBJ2-3, with TRBD2 identical over 11 bases. V trimming: 4 bases; J trimming: 5 bases; junction bases outside the gene matches: 5. This CDR3 contains 15 residues. The V gene's germline CDR1 is LGHNA and CDR2 YNFKEQ. The CDR3: CASSPLTSGIDTQYF. The DNA of the CDR3 is TGTGCCAGCAGCCCTCTGACTAGCGGGATAGATACGCAGTATTTT.

The chain links TRBV6-6 to TRBJ2-3, with TRBD2 matching 10 bases. CDR3 length: 15 amino acids. V trimming: 8 bases; J trimming: 5 bases; junction bases outside the gene matches: 10. Germline-derived CDR1 and CDR2 are MNHNY and SVGAGI (reference sequence). The CDR3 protein is CASGGGAGGQDTQYF. The CDR3 bases are TGTGCCAGCGGGGGGGGAGCGGGAGGGCAAGATACGCAGTATTTT.

This sequence joins TRBV9 and TRBJ2-1; weak D call: TRBD2 (9 bases). CDR3 length: 16 amino acids. Germline V gene data show CDR1 as SGDLS and CDR2 as YYNGEE. Trimming removed 4 bases from V and 7 bases from J, with 21 bases in between. This chain's CDR3 is CASSPETGAGGNEQFF. The CDR3 coding sequence is TGTGCCAGCAGCCCCGAGACAGGGGCGGGGGGGAATGAGCAGTTCTTC.

The rearrangement links TRBV19 to TRBJ2-3; 10 bases match TRBD2. V lost 2 bases to trimming and J lost 6 bases; unmatched junction nucleotides: 2. In germline, CDR1 is LNHDA, CDR2 SQIVND (reference sequence). The CDR3 extends over 14 amino acids. CDR3 amino acids: CASSILAGEDTQYF. Here the CDR3 DNA reads TGTGCCAGTAGTATACTAGCGGGGGAGGATACGCAGTATTTT. The whole variable domain, filled in from reference TRBV19 and TRBJ2-3, reads DGGITQSPKYLFRKEGQNVTLSCEQNLNHDAMYWYRQDPGQGLRLIYYSQIVNDFQKGDIAEGYSVSREKKESFPLTVTSAQKNPTAFYLCASSILAGEDTQYFGPGTRLTVL.

The chain couples TRBV11-2 to TRBJ2-3; the D is unclear. This CDR3 comprises 15 residues. The V end was cut by 1 base, the J end by 2 bases, with 10 bases between. Per the germline V gene, CDR1 is SGHAT and CDR2 is FQNNGV. CDR3 region: CASSLAPSHTDTQYF. The CDR3 coding sequence is TGTGCCAGCAGCTTAGCCCCCTCACACACAGATACGCAGTATTTT.

The chain recombines TRBV20-1 with TRBJ2-7, with 9 positions matching TRBD1. J lost 0 bases, V lost 3 bases, and 6 bases had no gene match. The length of the CDR3 is 15 residues. Per the germline V gene, CDR1 is DFQATT and CDR2 is SNEGSKA (reference sequence). The CDR3 loop reads CSASREQGASYEQYF. The CDR3 DNA sequence: TGCAGTGCTAGTCGGGAACAGGGGGCCTCCTACGAGCAGTACTTC.

The V gene is TRBV30, the J gene TRBJ2-2, with a possible D match to TRBD2 (5 bases). The CDR3 extends over 13 amino acids. The V end was cut by 3 bases, the J end by 8 bases, with 13 bases between. The germline V gene has CDR1 GTSNPN and CDR2 SVGIG (reference sequence). The CDR3 is CAWSLLSGGELFF. For the CDR3, the DNA is TGTGCCTGGAGCCTACTTTCGGGGGGGGAGCTGTTTTTT.

J is TRBJ2-7 and V is TRBV5-1; tentative D call: TRBD1 (5 bases). V was clipped by 0 bases and J by 4 bases, with 11 bases between them. Germline-derived CDR1 and CDR2 are SGHRS and YFSETQ. The CDR3 covers 14 residues. Here the CDR3 DNA reads TGCGCCAGCAGCTTGGAGATGGGGCCTTACGAGCAGTACTTC. Translated: CASSLEMGPYEQYF.

This chain joins TRBV2 and TRBJ1-4; a possible D gene is TRBD1 (5 bases). V was cut by 2 bases and J by 13 bases, with 20 bases left in between. The CDR3 length is 15 residues. The germline CDR1 and CDR2 sequences are SNHLY and FYNNEI. CDR3 amino acids: CASSENIGSYQGLFF. The CDR3 DNA follows: TGTGCCAGCAGTGAAAATATAGGCAGCTACCAGGGACTGTTTTTT.

The chain employs TRBV3-1 (or the pseudogene TRBV3-2) and TRBJ1-4, with 11 positions matching TRBD1. Per germline, CDR1 LGHDT and CDR2 YNNKEL (reference sequence). The CDR3 sequence is 15 residues long. Trimming cost V 4 bases and J 8 bases; bases outside gene matches: 6. CDR3 coding DNA: TGTGCCAGCAGCCGGGGACAGGGGGACGCAGAAAAACTGTTTTTT. Translation gives CASSRGQGDAEKLFF.

The chain combines TRBV28 with TRBJ2-4; unclear D gene. The CDR3 has 13 amino acids. V lost 2 bases and J lost 5, with 7 bases in between. CDR1 MDHEN and CDR2 SYDVKM come from the germline V gene. This CDR3 is CASSLSQENIQYF. CDR3 DNA: TGTGCCAGCAGTTTAAGCCAAGAAAACATTCAGTACTTC.

The chain couples TRBV3-1 (or the pseudogene TRBV3-2) to TRBJ2-2; D possibly corresponds to TRBD2 (6 bases). This CDR3 comprises 17 residues. Germline V gives CDR1 LGHDT, CDR2 YNNKEL (reference sequence). Trimming took 0 bases from V and 5 from J, leaving 16 bases between them. CDR3 region: CASSQDLGSGETGELFF. The DNA of the CDR3 is TGTGCCAGCAGCCAAGACTTGGGTTCGGGGGAGACCGGGGAGCTGTTTTTT.

The gene calls are TRBV6-1 and TRBJ2-1, with TRBD2 matching over 11 bases. The germline V gene encodes CDR1 MNHNS and CDR2 SASEGT. The length of the CDR3 is 16 residues. V was clipped by 0 bases and J by 10 bases; unmatched bases: 8. CDR3 DNA sequence: TGTGCCAGCAGTGAAGCGTTCTCACTAGCGGGAGAGGAGCAGTTCTTC. Translated, it gives CASSEAFSLAGEEQFF.

The chain joins TRBV5-1 to TRBJ2-5; TRBD2 matches 8 bases. CDR1 and CDR2 (germline): SGHRS, YFSETQ. Losses at the gene ends were 0 bases for V and 1 base for J; bases not matched to a gene: 5. This CDR3 has 16 amino acids. CDR3 region: CASSLVVGGAQETQYF. DNA of the CDR3: TGCGCCAGCAGCTTGGTGGTCGGGGGGGCCCAAGAGACCCAGTACTTC.

The rearrangement uses TRBV27 and TRBJ2-1; maybe TRBD1 (6 bases). The CDR3 is made up of 16 amino acids. Looked up from germline, CDR1 is MNHEY and CDR2 is SMNVEV (reference sequence). V dropped 5 bases and J dropped 5 bases, with 19 bases sitting between them. The CDR3 DNA reads as TGTGCCAGCAGTCAACAGGGTTTAATCTTGCACAATGAGCAGTTCTTC. It specifies CASSQQGLILHNEQFF.